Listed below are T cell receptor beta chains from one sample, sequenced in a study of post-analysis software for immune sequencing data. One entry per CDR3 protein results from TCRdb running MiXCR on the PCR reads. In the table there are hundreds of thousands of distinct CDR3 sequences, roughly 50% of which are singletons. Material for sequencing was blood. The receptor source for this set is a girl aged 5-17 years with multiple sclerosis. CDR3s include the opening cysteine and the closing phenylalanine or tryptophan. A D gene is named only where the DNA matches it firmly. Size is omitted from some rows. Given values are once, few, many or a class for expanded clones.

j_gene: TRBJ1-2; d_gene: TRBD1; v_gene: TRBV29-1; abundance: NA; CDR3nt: TGCAGCGTTGCCGCCCCAGGACAGGGCCTTGACTATGGCTACACCTTC; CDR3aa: CSVAAPGQGLDYGYTF
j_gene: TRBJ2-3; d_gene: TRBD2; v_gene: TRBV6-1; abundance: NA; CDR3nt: TGTGCCAGCAGTGGACCGGGACTAGCGGATGCAGATACGCAGTATTTT; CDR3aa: CASSGPGLADADTQYF
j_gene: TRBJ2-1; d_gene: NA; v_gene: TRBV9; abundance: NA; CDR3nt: TGTGCCAGCAGCCCGGGGACTCCCAATGAGCAGTTCTTC; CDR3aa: CASSPGTPNEQFF
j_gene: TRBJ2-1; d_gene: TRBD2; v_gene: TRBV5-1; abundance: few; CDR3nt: TGCGCCAGCAGCACAGCGGGAGTAATCGATGAGCAGTTCTTC; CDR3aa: CASSTAGVIDEQFF
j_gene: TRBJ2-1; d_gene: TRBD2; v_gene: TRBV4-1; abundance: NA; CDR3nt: TGCGCCAGCAGCCAGCCCGGACTAGCGGTCTACAATGAGCAGTTCTTC; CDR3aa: CASSQPGLAVYNEQFF
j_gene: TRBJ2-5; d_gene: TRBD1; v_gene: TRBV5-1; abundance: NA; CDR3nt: TGCGCCAGCAGCTTGGAGGGGACAGGGGACACCCAGTACTTC; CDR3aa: CASSLEGTGDTQYF
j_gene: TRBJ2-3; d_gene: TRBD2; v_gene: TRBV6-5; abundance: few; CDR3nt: TGTGCCAGCAGCTATAGCGGGAGGAATAAAGATACGCAGTATTTT; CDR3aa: CASSYSGRNKDTQYF
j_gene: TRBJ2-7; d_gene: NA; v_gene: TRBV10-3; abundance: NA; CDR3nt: TGTGCCATCACCGAGGGCCCTAGCGCAAACTACGAGCAGTACTTC; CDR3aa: CAITEGPSANYEQYF
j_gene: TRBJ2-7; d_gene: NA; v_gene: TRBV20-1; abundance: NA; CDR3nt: TGCAGTGCTAGAAGGTCAGACGAGCAGTACTTC; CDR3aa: CSARRSDEQYF
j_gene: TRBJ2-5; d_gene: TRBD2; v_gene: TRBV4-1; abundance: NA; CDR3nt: TGCGCCAGCAGCCAAGGGGCGGGGGGACTCCAAGAGACCCAGTACTTC; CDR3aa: CASSQGAGGLQETQYF
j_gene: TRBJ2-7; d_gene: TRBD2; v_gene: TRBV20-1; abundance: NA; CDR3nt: TGCAGTGCTAGTGGTGGAGCGGGAGGGTACGAGCAGTACTTC; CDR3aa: CSASGGAGGYEQYF
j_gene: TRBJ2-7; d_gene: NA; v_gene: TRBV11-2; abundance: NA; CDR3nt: TGTGCCAGCAGCTTTTATCAGGGTGACGAGCAGTACTTC; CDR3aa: CASSFYQGDEQYF
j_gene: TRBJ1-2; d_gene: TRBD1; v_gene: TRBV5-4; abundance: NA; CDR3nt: TGTGCCAGCAGCTTGTCTCAGGGGGCTGGCTACACCTTC; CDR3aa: CASSLSQGAGYTF
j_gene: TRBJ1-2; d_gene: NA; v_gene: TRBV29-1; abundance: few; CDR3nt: TGCAGCGCTCGAACTGCAGGGGCTAACTATGGCTACACCTTC; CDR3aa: CSARTAGANYGYTF
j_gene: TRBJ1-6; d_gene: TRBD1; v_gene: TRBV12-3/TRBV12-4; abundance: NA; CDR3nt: TGTGCCAGCAGTGTGGGGACAGGGTTGAGGAATTCACCCCTCCACTTT; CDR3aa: CASSVGTGLRNSPLHF
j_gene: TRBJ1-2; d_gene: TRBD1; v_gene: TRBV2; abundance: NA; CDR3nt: TGTGCCAGCAGTTCCACGACAGGGGGTGCTGGTGGCTACACCTTC; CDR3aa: CASSSTTGGAGGYTF
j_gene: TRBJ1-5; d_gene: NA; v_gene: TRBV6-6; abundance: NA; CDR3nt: TGTGCCAGCAGGCTGACCCCCTCGGGAACCGATCAGCCCCAGCATTTT; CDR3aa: CASRLTPSGTDQPQHF
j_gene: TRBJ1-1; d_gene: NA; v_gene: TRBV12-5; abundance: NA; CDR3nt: TGTGCTAGTGGTTTGGTACAAGGCCCAGAACGGATCACTGAAGCTTTCTTT; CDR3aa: CASGLVQGPERITEAFF
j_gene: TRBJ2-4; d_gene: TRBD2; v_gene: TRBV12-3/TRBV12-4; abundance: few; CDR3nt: TGTGCCAGCAGTACCCGGGGGGTAGCCAAAAACATTCAGTACTTC; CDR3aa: CASSTRGVAKNIQYF
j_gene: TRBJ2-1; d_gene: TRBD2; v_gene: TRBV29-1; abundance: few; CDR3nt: TGCAGCGCGACTAGCGGGGGTGGGAGCTCCTACAATGAGCAGTTCTTC; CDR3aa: CSATSGGGSSYNEQFF